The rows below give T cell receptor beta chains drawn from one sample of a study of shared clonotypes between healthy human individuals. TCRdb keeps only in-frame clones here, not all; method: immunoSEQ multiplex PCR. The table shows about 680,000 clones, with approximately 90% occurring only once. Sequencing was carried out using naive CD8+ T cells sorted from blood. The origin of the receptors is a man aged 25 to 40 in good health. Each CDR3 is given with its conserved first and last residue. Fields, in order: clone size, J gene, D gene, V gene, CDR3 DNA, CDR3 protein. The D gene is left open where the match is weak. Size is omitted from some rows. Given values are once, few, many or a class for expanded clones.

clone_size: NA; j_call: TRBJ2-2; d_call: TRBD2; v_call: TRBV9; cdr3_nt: TGTGCCAGCAGCGTAGCTGTAGGGACTATCACCGGGGAGCTGTTTTTT; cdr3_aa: CASSVAVGTITGELFF
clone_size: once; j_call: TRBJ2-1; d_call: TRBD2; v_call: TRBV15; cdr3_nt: TGTGCCACCAGCAGCGGGACTAGCGGGACGATTGAGCAGTTCTTC; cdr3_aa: CATSSGTSGTIEQFF
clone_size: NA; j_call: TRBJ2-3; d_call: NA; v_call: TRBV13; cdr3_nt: TGTGCCAGCAGCTTTGGGATAGATACGCAGTATTTT; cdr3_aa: CASSFGIDTQYF
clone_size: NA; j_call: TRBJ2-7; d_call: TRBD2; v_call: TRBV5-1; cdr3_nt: TGCGCCAGCAGCCTCCGGACTAGCGGGAGCCTCGACGAGCAGTACTTC; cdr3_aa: CASSLRTSGSLDEQYF
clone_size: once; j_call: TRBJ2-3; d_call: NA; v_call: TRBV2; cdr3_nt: TGTGCCAGCAGTGAATTGTCAAGAGAGACTGGCGTGACAGATACGCAGTATTTT; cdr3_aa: CASSELSRETGVTDTQYF
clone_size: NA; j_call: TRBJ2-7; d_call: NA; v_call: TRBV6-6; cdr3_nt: TGTGCCAGCAGTTACTTAGGATCGGCCTACGAGCAGTACTTC; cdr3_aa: CASSYLGSAYEQYF
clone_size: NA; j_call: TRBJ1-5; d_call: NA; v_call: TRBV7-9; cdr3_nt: TGTGCCAGCAGCCCGGATGGGGTGGCGGGCAATCAGCCCCAGCATTTT; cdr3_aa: CASSPDGVAGNQPQHF
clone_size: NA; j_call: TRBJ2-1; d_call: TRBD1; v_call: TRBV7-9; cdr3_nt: TGTGCCAGCAGCGGCACGGGACAGCCTGAGGAGCAGTTCTTC; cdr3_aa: CASSGTGQPEEQFF
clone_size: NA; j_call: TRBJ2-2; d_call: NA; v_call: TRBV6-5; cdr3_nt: TGTGCCAGCAGTTACTCGTCGGGCGGGGAGCTGTTTTTT; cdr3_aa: CASSYSSGGELFF
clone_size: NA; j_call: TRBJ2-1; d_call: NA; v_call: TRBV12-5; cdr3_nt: TGTGCTAGTGGTTTGGTACCAGGGTCTGAGCAGTTCTTC; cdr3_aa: CASGLVPGSEQFF
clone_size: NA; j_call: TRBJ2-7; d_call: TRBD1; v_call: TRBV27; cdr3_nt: TGTGCCAGCAGTTCATACACAGGGGGCGTTAACTACGAGCAGTACTTC; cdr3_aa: CASSSYTGGVNYEQYF
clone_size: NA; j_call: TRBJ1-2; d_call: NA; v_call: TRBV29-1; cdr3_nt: TGCAGCGTCCGCTCAACTGACAGTAACTATGGCTACACCTTC; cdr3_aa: CSVRSTDSNYGYTF
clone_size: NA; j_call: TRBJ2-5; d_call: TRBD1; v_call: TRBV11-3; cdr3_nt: TGTGCCAGCAGCGGGGACAGCTCAGAGACCCAGTACTTC; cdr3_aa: CASSGDSSETQYF
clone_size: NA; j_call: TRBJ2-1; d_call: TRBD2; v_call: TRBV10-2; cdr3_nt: TGCGCCAGCAGTGAATCTAGCGGGAACACGTACAATGAGCAGTTCTTC; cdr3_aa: CASSESSGNTYNEQFF
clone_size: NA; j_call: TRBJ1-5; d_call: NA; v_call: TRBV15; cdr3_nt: TGTGCCACCAGCAGAGATAATAGCAATCAGCCCCAGCATTTT; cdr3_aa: CATSRDNSNQPQHF
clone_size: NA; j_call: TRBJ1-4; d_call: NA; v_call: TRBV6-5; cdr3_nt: TGTGCCAGCAGTTACCGGGGCTCTAATGAAAAACTGTTTTTT; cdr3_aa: CASSYRGSNEKLFF
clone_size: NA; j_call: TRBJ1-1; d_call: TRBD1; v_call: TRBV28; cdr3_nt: TGTGCCAGCGGGGCTACAGGGGGCGTCCAGACTGAAGCTTTCTTT; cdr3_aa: CASGATGGVQTEAFF
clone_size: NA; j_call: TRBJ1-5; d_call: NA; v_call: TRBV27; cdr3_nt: TGTGCCAGCAGCACCTTAGGGGCCGGCTATAGCAATCAGCCCCAGCATTTT; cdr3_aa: CASSTLGAGYSNQPQHF
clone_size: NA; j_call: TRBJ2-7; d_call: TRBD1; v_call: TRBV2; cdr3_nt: TGTGCCAGCAGTTTCGGACAGGGTTTAGAGGTATACTTC; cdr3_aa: CASSFGQGLEVYF
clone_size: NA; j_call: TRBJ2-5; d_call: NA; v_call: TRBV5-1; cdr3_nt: TGCGCCAGCAGCTCGTGGGAGAACCAAGAGACCCAGTACTTC; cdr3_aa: CASSSWENQETQYF
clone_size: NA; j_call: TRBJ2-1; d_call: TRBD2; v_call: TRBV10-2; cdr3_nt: TGCGCCAGCAGTGATTTGGGACTAGCCCTTAATGAGCAGTTCTTC; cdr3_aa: CASSDLGLALNEQFF
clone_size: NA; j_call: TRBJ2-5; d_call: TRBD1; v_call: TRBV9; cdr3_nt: TGTGCCAGCAGCGGCGAGGGGGACAGACCCGAAGAGACCCAGTACTTC; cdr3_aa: CASSGEGDRPEETQYF
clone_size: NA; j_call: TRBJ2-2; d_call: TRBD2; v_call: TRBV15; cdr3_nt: TGTGCCACCAGCAGGGATACTAGCGGGATGAACACCGGGGAGCTGTTTTTT; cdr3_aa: CATSRDTSGMNTGELFF
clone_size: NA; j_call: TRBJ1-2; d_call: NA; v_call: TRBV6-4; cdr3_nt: TGTGCCAGCAGTGACCCAACAAGTAACTATGGCTACACCTTC; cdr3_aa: CASSDPTSNYGYTF
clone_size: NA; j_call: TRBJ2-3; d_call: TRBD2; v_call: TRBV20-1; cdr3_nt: TGCAGGGGGGGGACGGATACGCAGTATTTT; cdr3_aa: CRGGTDTQYF
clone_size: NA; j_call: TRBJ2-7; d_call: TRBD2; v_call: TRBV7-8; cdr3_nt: TGTGCCAGCAGCGAACTAGCGGGAGGGCCCTACGAGCAGTACTTC; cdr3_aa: CASSELAGGPYEQYF
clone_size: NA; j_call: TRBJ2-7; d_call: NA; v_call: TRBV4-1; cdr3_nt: TGCGCCAGCAGCCAAGCGGCAGGGCGCTACGAGCAGTACTTC; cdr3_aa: CASSQAAGRYEQYF
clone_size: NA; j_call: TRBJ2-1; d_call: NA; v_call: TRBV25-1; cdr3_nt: TGTGCCAGCAGTGACGGCAGTCCGGGTAATGAGCAGTTCTTC; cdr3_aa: CASSDGSPGNEQFF
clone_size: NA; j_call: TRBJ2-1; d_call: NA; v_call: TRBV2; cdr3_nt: TGTGCCAGCACCGGGGGGACAAGCGTGGTGGGGAATGAGCAGTTCTTC; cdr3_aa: CASTGGTSVVGNEQFF
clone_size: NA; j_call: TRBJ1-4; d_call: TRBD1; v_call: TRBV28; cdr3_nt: TGTGCCAGCAGTTTAATGACAGGGGAGGGCGAAAAACTGTTTTTT; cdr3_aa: CASSLMTGEGEKLFF
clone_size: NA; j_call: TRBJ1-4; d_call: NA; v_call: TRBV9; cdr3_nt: TGTGCCAGCAGCGTAGGCGGGGGCCACGAAAAACTGTTTTTT; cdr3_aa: CASSVGGGHEKLFF
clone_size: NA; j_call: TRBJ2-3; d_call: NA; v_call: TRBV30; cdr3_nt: TGTGCCTGGAGTGTAGCACAGGTCTTACCCCTCGATACGCAGTATTTT; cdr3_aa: CAWSVAQVLPLDTQYF
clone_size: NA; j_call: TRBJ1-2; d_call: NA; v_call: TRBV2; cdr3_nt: TGTGCCAGTCGGGACACTCCCTATGGCTACACCTTC; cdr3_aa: CASRDTPYGYTF
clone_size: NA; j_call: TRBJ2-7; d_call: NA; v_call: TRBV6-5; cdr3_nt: TGTGCCAGCACCACTAGCTCCTACGAGCAGTACTTC; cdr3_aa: CASTTSSYEQYF
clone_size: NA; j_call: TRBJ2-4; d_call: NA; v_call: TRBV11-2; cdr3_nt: TGTGCCAGCAGCCCGGCCCCGGTACAGGGTAGCGCCAAAAACATTCAGTACTTC; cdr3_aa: CASSPAPVQGSAKNIQYF
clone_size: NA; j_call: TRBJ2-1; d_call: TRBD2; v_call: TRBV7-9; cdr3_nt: TGTGCCAGCAGCAGACTAGCGGGACCGGAGCAGTTCTTC; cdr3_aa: CASSRLAGPEQFF
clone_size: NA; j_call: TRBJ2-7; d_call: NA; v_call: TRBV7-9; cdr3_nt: TGTGCCAGCAGACCCCCCCATCAATACGAGCAGTACTTC; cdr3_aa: CASRPPHQYEQYF
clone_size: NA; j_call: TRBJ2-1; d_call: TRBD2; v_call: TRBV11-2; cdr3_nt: TGTGCCAGCAGCTTACTAGCGGGAAACAATGAGCAGTTCTTC; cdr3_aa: CASSLLAGNNEQFF
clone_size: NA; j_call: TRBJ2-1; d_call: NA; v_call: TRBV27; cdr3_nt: TGTGCCAGCAGTTTATCGAAGGGATCCGGGAATGAGCAGTTCTTC; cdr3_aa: CASSLSKGSGNEQFF
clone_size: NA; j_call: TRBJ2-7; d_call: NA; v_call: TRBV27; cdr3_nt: TGTGCCAGCAGTTCTTTGGGGACCGGCGAGCAGTACTTC; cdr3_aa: CASSSLGTGEQYF
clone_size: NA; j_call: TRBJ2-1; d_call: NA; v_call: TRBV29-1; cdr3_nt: TGCAGCGTTGCCGGGGCGCGGAACTCCTACAATGAGCAGTTCTTC; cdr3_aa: CSVAGARNSYNEQFF
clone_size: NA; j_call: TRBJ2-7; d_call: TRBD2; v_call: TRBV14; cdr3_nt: TGTGCCAGCAGCCAAGATGGGGGACTAGCGCCCTACGAGCAGTACTTC; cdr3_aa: CASSQDGGLAPYEQYF
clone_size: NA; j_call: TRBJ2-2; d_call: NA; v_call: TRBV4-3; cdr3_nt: TGCGCCAGCAGCCAAGCTCAGAACACCGGGGAGCTGTTTTTT; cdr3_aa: CASSQAQNTGELFF
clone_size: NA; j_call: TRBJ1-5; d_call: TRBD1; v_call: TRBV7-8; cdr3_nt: TGTGCCAGCAGCTTATTTAGTAGACAGGGGCTCAATCAGCCCCAGCATTTT; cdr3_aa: CASSLFSRQGLNQPQHF
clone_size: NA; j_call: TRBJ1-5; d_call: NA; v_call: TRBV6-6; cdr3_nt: TGTGCCAGCAGTACTCCGTGGTTGGTATTCAATCAGCCCCAGCATTTT; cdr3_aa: CASSTPWLVFNQPQHF
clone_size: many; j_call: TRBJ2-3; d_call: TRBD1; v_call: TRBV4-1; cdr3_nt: TGCGCCAGCAGCTATAGACAGGGCCGCACAGATACGCAGTATTTT; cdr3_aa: CASSYRQGRTDTQYF
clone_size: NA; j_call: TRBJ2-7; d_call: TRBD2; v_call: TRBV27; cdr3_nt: TGTGCCAGCAGTCCCCAGACTAGCGGGAGGGATTACTACGAGCAGTACTTC; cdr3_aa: CASSPQTSGRDYYEQYF
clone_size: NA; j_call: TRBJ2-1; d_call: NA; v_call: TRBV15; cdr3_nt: TGTGCCACCAGCAGAATTAGCGGCGTCAATGAGCAGTTCTTC; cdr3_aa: CATSRISGVNEQFF
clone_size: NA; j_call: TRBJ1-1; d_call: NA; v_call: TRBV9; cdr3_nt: TGTGCCAGCAGCGCCGGGGCAGGGCCGAACACTGAAGCTTTCTTT; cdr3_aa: CASSAGAGPNTEAFF
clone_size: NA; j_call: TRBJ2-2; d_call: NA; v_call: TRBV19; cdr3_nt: TGTGCCAGTAGTACCAGCGGATGGTCGGCCGGGGAGCTGTTTTTT; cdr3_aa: CASSTSGWSAGELFF
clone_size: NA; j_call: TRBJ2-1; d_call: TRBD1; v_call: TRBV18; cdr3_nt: TGTGCCAGCTCACTCACGGGGACAGGGACGGTAAATGAGCAGTTCTTC; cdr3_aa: CASSLTGTGTVNEQFF
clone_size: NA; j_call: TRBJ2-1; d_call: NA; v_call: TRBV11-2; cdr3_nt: TGTGCCAGCAGCTTAGGGCGCGGGCATGAGCAGTTCTTC; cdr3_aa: CASSLGRGHEQFF
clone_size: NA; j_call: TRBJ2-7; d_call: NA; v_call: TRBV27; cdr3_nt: TGTGCCAGCAGTACGTATTCCGGGACGGAGAGGTCCTACGAGCAGTACTTC; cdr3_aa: CASSTYSGTERSYEQYF
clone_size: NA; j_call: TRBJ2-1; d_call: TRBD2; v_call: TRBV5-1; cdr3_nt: TGCGCCAGCAGCTGGACTAGCGGGAGTCGGAATGAGCAGTTCTTC; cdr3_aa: CASSWTSGSRNEQFF
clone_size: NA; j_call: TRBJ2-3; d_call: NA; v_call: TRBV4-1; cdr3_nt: TGCGCCAGCAGCCAAGTTGGCAGCACAGATACGCAGTATTTT; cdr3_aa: CASSQVGSTDTQYF